This T cell receptor (beta chain) was documented in a study of Ad26.COV2.S vaccination and SARS-CoV-2 variants. Overall study results and limits: Across vaccine and placebo recipients, the breadth of non-spike TCRs was similar. Substantial response breadth was reportedly seen for spike-specific CD8+ and CD4+ T cells after vaccination.

Remarks on this clone: What it binds is not known.

The CDR3 is 12 amino acids. Trimming left V 8 bases short and J 7 bases short, with 14 bases between. Looked up from germline, CDR1 is MNHEY and CDR2 is SVGAGI. Profiling relied on immunoSEQ multiplex PCR, and the TCRdb table lists in-frame clones only, not all of them. The sample includes 75,000 to 100,000 clones, less than 85% seen only once; the top ten take approximately 15%. Material: peripheral blood, obtained after recovery from COVID-19. This TCR was sampled from a human donor who had recovered from COVID-19. The chain has TRBV6-5 and TRBJ2-5; no firm D call. The CDR3 loop reads CASAPDWGTQYF. The CDR3 bases are TGTGCCAGCGCCCCTGACTGGGGGACCCAGTACTTC.